These 13 T cell receptor beta chains were sequenced from one sample in a study of T cell clonotyping in hematopoietic cell transplantation. Here immunoSEQ multiplex PCR was the method, and the copy in TCRdb shows in-frame clones only, minus some. The data contain about 9,300 clones, more than 80% of them seen just once; the ten biggest clones take up around 53%. The material was PBMCs, obtained at the time of graft-versus-host disease after allogeneic stem cell transplant. All receptors derive from a male patient between 60 and 69 years old who had an allogeneic stem cell transplant from an unrelated donor, so the T cells may come from the graft donor. Some clones in this sample may be carry-over from other donors' samples.

The gene calls are TRBV7-2 and TRBJ2-5; 13 positions agree with TRBD2. V shed 5 bases, J shed 0 bases, and the junction held 6 bases outside the gene matches. The CDR3 spans 17 residues. Germline values: CDR1 SGHTA, CDR2 FQGNSA. The CDR3 spells CASSQRLAGGYQETQYF. The CDR3 DNA sequence: TGTGCCAGCAGCCAAAGACTAGCGGGGGGCTACCAAGAGACCCAGTACTTC.

V usage is TRBV27 and J usage is TRBJ1-1, with 8 nucleotides matching TRBD1. The V and J ends lost 5 bases and 0 bases, in that order; junction bases with no gene match: 5. The CDR3 runs to 15 residues. Germline CDR1 MNHEY, CDR2 SMNVEV (reference sequence). In DNA form, the CDR3 reads TGTGCCAGCAGTCCGCCGGACAGGGTGAACACTGAAGCTTTCTTT. Encoded protein: CASSPPDRVNTEAFF.

V usage is TRBV27 and J usage is TRBJ2-7; maybe TRBD2 (5 bases). The CDR3 runs 12 residues. Trimming removed 4 bases from V and 5 bases from J, with 9 bases in between. The germline gives CDR1 MNHEY, CDR2 SMNVEV (reference sequence). CDR3 region: CASSSSGNEQYF. As DNA, the CDR3 is TGTGCCAGCAGTTCCAGCGGCAACGAGCAGTACTTC.

This chain joins TRBV11-2 and TRBJ1-2; D uncertain. The CDR3 has 13 amino acids. With 0 bases removed from V and 4 bases from J, the gap between germline ends came to 6 bases. Per the germline V gene, CDR1 is SGHAT and CDR2 is FQNNGV. DNA of the CDR3: TGTGCCAGCAGCTTAGATCAGTTCTATGGCTACACCTTC. Its protein is CASSLDQFYGYTF.

This clone is medium-sized within its sample. In DNA form, the CDR3 reads TGTGCCAGCAGCCTCAGGGGGCCAGATACGCAGTATTTT. Translated: CASSLRGPDTQYF. The chain is built from TRBV16 and TRBJ2-3; 8 bases map to TRBD1. The CDR3 loop spans 13 amino acids. V gave up 4 bases and J gave up 4 bases; unmatched junction bases: 1. Germline V gene lookup returns CDR1 KGHSY and CDR2 FQNENV.

V usage is TRBV29-1 and J usage is TRBJ1-1, with a weak D call TRBD1 (6 bases). Germline V gene lookup returns CDR1 SQVTM and CDR2 ANQGSEA. The CDR3 has 13 amino acids. Deletions cut 8 bases from V and 0 bases from J, with 13 bases between. The CDR3 DNA follows: TGCAGCAGCGGTGGGACACTGAACACTGAAGCTTTCTTT. It codes for CSSGGTLNTEAFF. The whole variable domain, remainder taken from reference TRBV29-1 and TRBJ1-1, is SAVISQKPSRDICQRGTSLTIQCQVDSQVTMMFWYRQQPGQSLTLIATANQGSEATYESGFVIDKFPISRPNLTFSTLTVSNMSPEDSSIYLCSSGGTLNTEAFFGQGTRLTVV.

This clone was recorded only once. The V gene is TRBV2, the J gene TRBJ1-1; tentatively, D is TRBD1 (5 bases). The V gene lost 4 bases and the J gene lost 8 bases, with 8 bases spanning the gap. This CDR3 has 11 residues. CDR1 is SNHLY and CDR2 is FYNNEI in the germline V gene. CDR3 nucleotide sequence: TGTGCCAGCAGTGTGGCAGGGGAAGCTTTCTTT. It translates to CASSVAGEAFF.

This clone was recorded only once. V and J are TRBV4-2 and TRBJ2-7, with TRBD1 matching over 9 bases. V was pared by 4 bases and J by 3 bases, with 1 base of the junction left unmatched. This CDR3 contains 13 residues. Germline assignment: CDR1 LGHNA and CDR2 YNFKEQ. CDR3 in amino acids: CASSLTGGYEQYF. The CDR3 bases are TGTGCCAGCAGCCTGACAGGGGGCTACGAGCAGTACTTC.

V and J are TRBV7-2 and TRBJ2-7; unclear D gene. The V and J ends lost 5 bases and 1 base respectively, with 3 bases between them. Germline V gene sequence: CDR1 SGHTA, CDR2 FQGNSA. This CDR3 is built from 11 residues. This CDR3 is CASSLSYEQYF. For the CDR3, the DNA is TGTGCCAGCAGCCTATCCTACGAGCAGTACTTC.

This clone was seen only a few times. The V call is TRBV2, the J call TRBJ2-7; 9 nucleotides align to TRBD1. This CDR3 has 12 residues. The trim removed 6 bases at V and 6 bases at J, leaving 3 bases unmatched. Germline V gene sequence: CDR1 SNHLY, CDR2 FYNNEI. The DNA for the CDR3 is TGTGCCAGCAGGGACAGGGGACGCGAGCAGTACTTC. Translation: CASRDRGREQYF.

In nucleotides, the CDR3 is TGTGCCAGCAGCTCGGGACAGGGAGAAAATTCACCCCTCCACTTT. This gives the protein CASSSGQGENSPLHF. The chain recombines TRBV11-2 with TRBJ1-6; TRBD1 matches 9 bases. Germline assignment: CDR1 SGHAT and CDR2 FQNNGV. The J segment lost 7 bases and the V segment lost 4 bases, leaving 5 bases of the junction unmatched. The CDR3 extends over 15 amino acids.

The gene calls are TRBV9 and TRBJ2-3; TRBD2 matches 7 bases. CDR1 SGDLS and CDR2 YYNGEE come from the germline V gene. The CDR3 extends over 16 amino acids. Germline trimming cut 4 bases from V and 1 base from J; bases unmatched to any gene: 9. Here the CDR3 reads CASSPPWGGGTDTQYF. CDR3 bases: TGTGCCAGCAGCCCCCCGTGGGGGGGTGGCACAGATACGCAGTATTTT.

The chain has TRBV15 and TRBJ1-1; the D is unclear. The CDR3 has 14 amino acids. Looked up from germline, CDR1 is LNHNV and CDR2 is YYDKDF (reference sequence). Deletions cut 2 bases from V and 2 bases from J, with 9 bases between. The CDR3, as DNA: TGTGCCACCAGCAGACGTACTAGCAACACTGAAGCTTTCTTT. It encodes CATSRRTSNTEAFF. Complete variable domain (other parts from reference TRBV15 and TRBJ1-1): DAMVIQNPRYQVTQFGKPVTLSCSQTLNHNVMYWYQQKSSQAPKLLFHYYDKDFNNEADTPDNFQSRRPNTSFCFLDIRSPGLGDTAMYLCATSRRTSNTEAFFGQGTRLTVV.